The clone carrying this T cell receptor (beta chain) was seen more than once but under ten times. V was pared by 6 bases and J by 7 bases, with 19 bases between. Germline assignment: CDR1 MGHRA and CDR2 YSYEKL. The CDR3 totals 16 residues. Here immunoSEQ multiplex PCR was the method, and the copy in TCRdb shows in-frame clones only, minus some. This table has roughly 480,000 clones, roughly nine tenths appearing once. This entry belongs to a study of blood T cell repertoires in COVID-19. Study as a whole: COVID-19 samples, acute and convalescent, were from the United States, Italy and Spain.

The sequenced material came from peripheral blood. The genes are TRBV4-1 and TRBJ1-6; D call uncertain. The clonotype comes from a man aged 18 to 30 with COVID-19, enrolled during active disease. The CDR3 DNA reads TGCGCCAGCAGTCCCCCTGACGGAAGGAGCAATTCACCCCTCCACTTT. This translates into CASSPPDGRSNSPLHF.